The 32 T cell receptor beta chains in this list originate from one sample, sequenced in a study of a mutant IDH1 vaccine in newly diagnosed glioma. Their antigen targets remain unknown. Sequenced by immunoSEQ multiplex PCR; TCRdb stores in-frame clones only, minus some. The table has tens of thousands of clones, 84% seen once; the top ten hold approximately 12%. Time point meaning: week 23, last vaccination. With topical imiquimod, each dose of the vaccine consisted of 300 ug of mutant IDH1 20-mer peptide. Sequenced here: PBMCs, sampled from a glioma patient whose treatment included an IDH1 peptide vaccine. All receptors derive from a man in his late teens or twenties with glioma.

The chain uses TRBV18 and TRBJ2-2, with D possibly being TRBD2 (6 bases). Germline values: CDR1 KGHSH, CDR2 LQKENI. Trimming took off 3 bases at V and 3 bases at J, with 14 bases between the two ends. The CDR3 is made up of 16 amino acids. CDR3 in DNA: TGTGCCAGCTCACCCTCGGAGGGACTCTACACCGGGGAGCTGTTTTTT. It encodes CASSPSEGLYTGELFF.

V and J are TRBV6-1 and TRBJ1-2, with 10 bases identical to TRBD1. V shed 2 bases, J shed 5 bases, and the junction held 11 bases outside the gene matches. Germline V gene sequence: CDR1 MNHNS, CDR2 SASEGT. The CDR3 spans 17 residues. Here the CDR3 reads CASSESPTGGAGYGYTF. The CDR3 DNA is TGTGCCAGCAGTGAATCGCCGACAGGGGGCGCAGGGTATGGCTACACCTTC.

The chain's CDR3 is CAWSAFYTDTQYF. CDR3 in DNA: TGTGCCTGGAGTGCATTTTACACAGATACGCAGTATTTT. This sequence joins TRBV30 and TRBJ2-3; D is uncertain. V lost 1 base and J 2 bases, leaving 7 bases between the germline ends. The CDR3 is 13 amino acids. Germline CDR1 GTSNPN, CDR2 SVGIG (reference sequence).

V usage is TRBV18 and J usage is TRBJ2-4, with 9 bases lining up with TRBD1. CDR3 size: 13 residues. Trimming removed 6 bases from V and 11 bases from J; junction bases left unmatched: 8. Germline values: CDR1 KGHSH, CDR2 LQKENI. This chain's CDR3 is CASSPDRGGLQYF. CDR3 bases: TGTGCCAGCTCGCCGGACAGGGGTGGTCTTCAGTACTTC.

The genes are TRBV27 and TRBJ1-3; no firm D call. CDR3 length: 17 amino acids. Looked up from germline, CDR1 is MNHEY and CDR2 is SMNVEV (reference sequence). Trimming left V 6 bases short and J 0 bases short, with 18 bases between. In DNA form, the CDR3 reads TGTGCCAGCAGCCCTTTGTGGAGATCCCTCTCTGGAAACACCATATATTTT. Protein product: CASSPLWRSLSGNTIYF.

The V call is TRBV5-1, the J call TRBJ1-1; TRBD1 aligns across 7 bases. Germline values: CDR1 SGHRS, CDR2 YFSETQ. The CDR3 length is 14 residues. The V gene end was trimmed by 0 bases and the J gene end by 4 bases; junction bases not matched to a gene: 3. The CDR3 region is CASSLEGAVTEAFF. The CDR3 region has the DNA TGCGCCAGCAGCTTGGAGGGGGCGGTCACTGAAGCTTTCTTT.

The genes are TRBV19 and TRBJ2-2, with D possibly matching TRBD2 (5 bases). Germline assignment: CDR1 LNHDA and CDR2 SQIVND (reference sequence). The CDR3 covers 16 residues. V was trimmed by 1 base and J by 4 bases, leaving 13 bases between them. CDR3 bases: TGTGCCAGTAGTATAGTAAGGACTTCGGGCACCGGGGAGCTGTTTTTT. Its translation is CASSIVRTSGTGELFF.

The chain joins TRBV4-1 to TRBJ2-7, with D unclear. The germline V gene has CDR1 MGHRA and CDR2 YSYEKL. Trimming took 0 bases from V and 7 from J, leaving 4 bases between them. The CDR3 has 11 residues. The CDR3 nucleotides are TGCGCCAGCAGCCAAGAGGGGGAGCAGTACTTC. Residues: CASSQEGEQYF.

The rearrangement uses TRBV7-9 and TRBJ2-7; TRBD1 matches 7 bases. This CDR3 has 14 amino acids. V lost 5 bases and J lost 0; bases outside the gene matches: 4. Germline V gene data show CDR1 as SEHNR and CDR2 as FQNEAQ (reference sequence). The CDR3 sequence is CASSPTGSSYEQYF. CDR3 nucleotide sequence: TGTGCCAGCAGCCCGACAGGGTCCTCCTACGAGCAGTACTTC. Filled out from reference TRBV7-9 and TRBJ2-7, the complete variable domain reads DTGVSQNPRHKITKRGQNVTFRCDPISEHNRLYWYRQTLGQGPEFLTYFQNEAQLEKSRLLSDRFSAERPKGSFSTLEIQRTEQGDSAMYLCASSPTGSSYEQYFGPGTRLTVT.

The CDR3 DNA sequence: TGTGCCAGCAGCTTACTGACAGGGAACACTGAAGCTTTCTTT. Translated: CASSLLTGNTEAFF. V gene TRBV7-2 combines with J gene TRBJ1-1; D possibly corresponds to TRBD1 (6 bases). The germline gives CDR1 SGHTA, CDR2 FQGNSA. The V end was cut by 2 bases, the J end by 1 base, with 8 bases between. This CDR3 comprises 14 residues.

The genes are TRBV6-1 and TRBJ1-1; D is perhaps TRBD1 (5 bases). The CDR3 runs to 13 residues. CDR1 is MNHNS and CDR2 is SASEGT in the germline V gene. Trimming cost V 0 bases and J 11 bases, with 13 bases left between them. The CDR3 sequence: CASSEAGVQGAFF. DNA of the CDR3: TGTGCCAGCAGTGAAGCGGGGGTCCAAGGGGCTTTCTTT.

The rearrangement joins TRBV5-6 to TRBJ2-7, with D perhaps matching TRBD1 (6 bases). This CDR3 contains 15 residues. Germline values: CDR1 SGHDT, CDR2 YYEEEE. V dropped 5 bases and J dropped 6 bases, with 21 bases sitting between them. The DNA of the CDR3 is TGTGCCAGCAGATTATTGGGGGCAGGGAAATTCGAGCAGTACTTC. Residues: CASRLLGAGKFEQYF.

This chain joins TRBV5-1 and TRBJ2-7, with 10 bases that match TRBD2. V was clipped by 6 bases and J by 2 bases; unmatched bases: 8. The CDR3 length is 15 residues. Germline values: CDR1 SGHRS, CDR2 YFSETQ. CDR3 DNA: TGCGCCAGCACCCAGACTAGCGGGCTAGCCTACGAGCAGTACTTC. Protein: CASTQTSGLAYEQYF. Full variable domain (remainder filled in from reference TRBV5-1 and TRBJ2-7): KAGVTQTPRYLIKTRGQQVTLSCSPISGHRSVSWYQQTPGQGLQFLFEYFSETQRNKGNFPGRFSGRQFSNSRSEMNVSTLELGDSALYLCASTQTSGLAYEQYFGPGTRLTVT.

V and J are TRBV28 and TRBJ2-7; TRBD2 matches 7 bases. CDR3 size: 17 residues. V shed 0 bases and J 4 bases; nucleotides not matched to a gene: 12. Germline V gene lookup returns CDR1 MDHEN and CDR2 SYDVKM. The DNA for the CDR3 is TGTGCCAGCAGTTTATGGGAAGGGTCTAGCGGAGGGTACGAGCAGTACTTC. Translation gives CASSLWEGSSGGYEQYF.

The gene calls are TRBV5-4 and TRBJ2-1, with D possibly matching TRBD2 (6 bases). Trimming shortened V by 4 bases and J by 6 bases, and 17 bases separated the two germline ends. CDR3 length: 15 residues. Germline V gene lookup returns CDR1 SGHNT and CDR2 YYREEE (reference sequence). For the CDR3, the DNA is TGTGCCAGCAGCAACGGGACTTTCAACGCCAATGAGCAGTTCTTC. It translates to CASSNGTFNANEQFF.

The V call is TRBV7-9, the J call TRBJ1-2; no clear D. This CDR3 is 14 amino acids long. V gave up 1 base and J gave up 4 bases, with 10 bases separating them. Germline loops: CDR1 SEHNR, CDR2 FQNEAQ (reference sequence). CDR3 nucleotide sequence: TGTGCCAGCAGCTTAGTTCAGGAACCCTATGGCTACACCTTC. This translates into CASSLVQEPYGYTF.

This chain uses TRBV11-1 with TRBJ2-7; perhaps TRBD2 as D (6 bases). Germline V gene sequence: CDR1 SGHAT, CDR2 FQDESV (reference sequence). The CDR3 is 13 amino acids. V was pared by 7 bases and J by 3 bases, with 13 bases between. Written as DNA, the CDR3 is TGTGCCAGCACCCGCGGGGTCCACTACGAGCAGTACTTC. It is translated as CASTRGVHYEQYF.

The chain links TRBV5-4 to TRBJ2-1; the D gene is possibly TRBD2 (6 bases). Trimming cost V 4 bases and J 3 bases, with 11 bases left between them. In germline, CDR1 is SGHNT, CDR2 YYREEE (reference sequence). The CDR3 is 14 residues long. The CDR3 DNA follows: TGTGCCAGCAGCCCCGGGACTGACTACAATGAGCAGTTCTTC. Encoded protein: CASSPGTDYNEQFF.

This chain connects TRBV11-2 to TRBJ1-5; D not certain. Trimming removed 5 bases at V and 0 bases at J, with 8 bases between. CDR3 length: 14 amino acids. Germline V gives CDR1 SGHAT, CDR2 FQNNGV. DNA for the CDR3: TGTGCCAGCAGCGTGGGTAATAGCAATCAGCCCCAGCATTTT. Its translation is CASSVGNSNQPQHF.

The chain joins TRBV5-1 to TRBJ1-3; D gene uncertain. The V and J ends lost 0 bases and 0 bases respectively, with 13 bases between them. Germline assignment: CDR1 SGHRS and CDR2 YFSETQ. This CDR3 has 17 residues. The DNA for the CDR3 is TGCGCCAGCAGCTTGGCCGAACGCGGGAGCTCTGGAAACACCATATATTTT. It translates to CASSLAERGSSGNTIYF. The full variable domain, completed using reference TRBV5-1 and TRBJ1-3, is KAGVTQTPRYLIKTRGQQVTLSCSPISGHRSVSWYQQTPGQGLQFLFEYFSETQRNKGNFPGRFSGRQFSNSRSEMNVSTLELGDSALYLCASSLAERGSSGNTIYFGEGSWLTVV.

This clone came up once. The rearrangement uses TRBV7-8 and TRBJ1-3, with D possibly matching TRBD1 (5 bases). Germline assignment: CDR1 SGHVS and CDR2 FQNEAQ. Trimming removed 5 bases from V and 0 bases from J, with 11 bases in between. CDR3 size: 15 residues. CDR3: CASSRTGYSGNTIYF. CDR3 sequence (DNA): TGTGCCAGCAGCCGCACAGGTTACTCTGGAAACACCATATATTTT.

The J gene is TRBJ2-5, the V gene TRBV2; 9 bases are shared with TRBD2. The CDR3 consists of 14 residues. Trimming removed 8 bases from V and 5 bases from J; junction bases left unmatched: 9. The germline CDR1 and CDR2 sequences are SNHLY and FYNNEI. DNA for the CDR3: TGTGCCAGCCGGTTGCGGGAGGGCCAGGAGACCCAGTACTTC. It codes for CASRLREGQETQYF.

The rearrangement uses TRBV27 and TRBJ1-2; TRBD1 agrees at 10 bases. V was clipped by 5 bases and J by 8 bases; unmatched bases: 8. The CDR3 is 14 amino acids. Germline values: CDR1 MNHEY, CDR2 SMNVEV (reference sequence). CDR3 in amino acids: CASSPTGGAGGYTF. CDR3 in DNA: TGTGCCAGCAGTCCGACAGGGGGCGCAGGCGGCTACACCTTC.

The chain couples TRBV18 to TRBJ1-2; no clear D. This CDR3 is 14 amino acids long. V dropped 3 bases and J dropped 4 bases, with 12 bases sitting between them. CDR1 is KGHSH, CDR2 LQKENI, per germline. The CDR3 spells CASSPRDGTYGYTF. CDR3 in DNA: TGTGCCAGCTCACCTCGTGACGGTACCTATGGCTACACCTTC.

The CDR3 DNA follows: TGTGCCAGCAGCTTAGTTTTCGGTGGCAGGGCGGACTATGGCTACACCTTC. Protein product: CASSLVFGGRADYGYTF. This chain joins TRBV7-2 and TRBJ1-2, with a tentative D call TRBD1 (5 bases). Germline values: CDR1 SGHTA, CDR2 FQGNSA. V lost 1 base, J lost 3 bases, and 18 bases lay in between. This CDR3 comprises 17 residues. The full variable domain, completed using reference TRBV7-2 and TRBJ1-2, is GAGVSQSPSNKVTEKGKDVELRCDPISGHTALYWYRQSLGQGLEFLIYFQGNSAPDKSGLPSDRFSAERTGGSVSTLTIQRTQQEDSAVYLCASSLVFGGRADYGYTFGSGTRLTVV.

J is TRBJ2-7 and V is TRBV2; no clear D gene. Germline V lookup: CDR1 SNHLY, CDR2 FYNNEI. This CDR3 region has 11 residues. Trimming cost V 3 bases and J 5 bases, with 5 bases left between them. The CDR3 is CASSEWNEQYF. Here the CDR3 DNA reads TGTGCCAGCAGTGAGTGGAACGAGCAGTACTTC.

The chain recombines TRBV28 with TRBJ1-1, with 7 bases lining up with TRBD1. Germline V gene sequence: CDR1 MDHEN, CDR2 SYDVKM. The CDR3 contains 17 residues. The trim removed 2 bases at V and 4 bases at J, leaving 13 bases unmatched. In DNA form, the CDR3 reads TGTGCCAGCAGTTTAGGGACAGCCTTAGTGGGAGGCACTGAAGCTTTCTTT. It encodes CASSLGTALVGGTEAFF.

The chain combines TRBV7-2 with TRBJ2-7; 9 nucleotides match TRBD1. The length of the CDR3 is 13 residues. Germline V gene sequence: CDR1 SGHTA, CDR2 FQGNSA. The V and J ends lost 9 bases and 3 bases, in that order; junction bases with no gene match: 6. CDR3 protein: CASTGGDLYEQYF. CDR3 DNA: TGTGCCAGTACAGGGGGCGACCTCTACGAGCAGTACTTC.

The rearrangement links TRBV5-5 to TRBJ1-1, with D maybe TRBD1 (5 bases). CDR3 length equals 13 residues. Trimming shortened V by 5 bases and J by 11 bases, and 19 bases separated the two germline ends. Germline assignment: CDR1 SGHKS and CDR2 YYEKEE (reference sequence). The CDR3 sequence: CASRPDYGTSAFF. CDR3 DNA: TGTGCCAGCAGACCTGACTATGGGACTAGTGCTTTCTTT.

The V gene is TRBV27, the J gene TRBJ2-7, with 11 bases that match TRBD1. CDR1 and CDR2 from the germline V gene are MNHEY and SMNVEV (reference sequence). The CDR3 extends over 17 amino acids. With V trimmed by 1 base and J by 3 bases, 8 bases remained unmatched. This CDR3 is CASSLYGTGGPLYEQYF. The DNA of the CDR3 is TGTGCCAGCAGTTTATATGGGACAGGGGGACCGCTCTACGAGCAGTACTTC.

The chain links TRBV9 to TRBJ1-2; 9 bases line up with TRBD1. This CDR3 contains 16 residues. V dropped 3 bases and J dropped 2; count of bases not matched to a gene: 8. CDR1 SGDLS and CDR2 YYNGEE come from the germline V gene. DNA for the CDR3: TGTGCCAGCAGCGGAGACCGGGACAGGGTCAACTATGGCTACACCTTC. Translation gives CASSGDRDRVNYGYTF.

This chain links TRBV10-3 with TRBJ1-5; D remains unclear. V lost 4 bases, J lost 4 bases, and 5 bases lay in between. The germline V gene has CDR1 ENHRY and CDR2 SYGVKD. This CDR3 spans 12 amino acids. CDR3 DNA sequence: TGTGCCATCAGTGCGGGAAATCAGCCCCAGCATTTT. It specifies CAISAGNQPQHF.